The present T cell receptor beta chain was sequenced within a study of T cell changes during pregnancy in multiple sclerosis. Clones were read by immunoSEQ multiplex PCR, and TCRdb kept only the in-frame ones, dropping some. This sample has 90,000 to 120,000 clones, with 80% to 95% found just once. Sample: peripheral blood, taken in the third trimester of pregnancy. This receptor was obtained from a female donor in good health, enrolled as a control in a pregnancy study.

The CDR3 loop reads CSARDHYEQYF. The DNA for the CDR3 is TGCAGTGCTAGAGATCACTACGAGCAGTACTTC. The chain has TRBV20-1 and TRBJ2-7; D unresolved. The V gene lost 0 bases and the J gene lost 3 bases, with 3 bases spanning the gap. The CDR3 is 11 residues long. Germline V gene sequence: CDR1 DFQATT, CDR2 SNEGSKA (reference sequence).